These 16 T cell receptor beta chains were sequenced from one sample in a study of cytomegalovirus exposure and HLA in healthy donors. The PCR made use of 60 Vbeta and 13 Jbeta primers. Data came from immunoSEQ multiplex PCR; TCRdb stores just in-frame clones and leaves some out. The table has about 140,000 clones, 79% seen once; the top ten hold 3% to 3.5%. The material sequenced was PBMCs. Every receptor here comes from a female donor in good health and CMV-seronegative.

Points on this clone: Sequence at one end of the junction differs from germline and may be a read error. This chain links TRBV7-7 with TRBJ2-2, with 7 positions matching TRBD2. The length of the CDR3 is 17 residues. Germline V gene lookup returns CDR1 SSHAT and CDR2 FNYEAQ (reference sequence). The CDR3 region is CASSPLSGLVFPGELFF. Here the CDR3 DNA reads TGTGCTAGCAGCCCCCTGAGCGGACTAGTCTTTCCCGGGGAGCTGTTTTTT.

This clone was recorded only once. Other nucleotide sequences from this sample produce the same CDR3. The chain has TRBV15 and TRBJ1-4; D is perhaps TRBD1 (6 bases). This CDR3 is built from 15 residues. Between the trimmed V and J ends, which lost 0 bases and 3 bases, there was a span of 8 bases. The germline V gene has CDR1 LNHNV and CDR2 YYDKDF (reference sequence). CDR3 residues: CATSRDGGPNEKLFF. Here the CDR3 DNA reads TGTGCCACCAGCAGAGATGGGGGCCCTAATGAAAAACTGTTTTTT.

This chain joins TRBV15 and TRBJ1-6, with D possibly TRBD1 on 6 matching bases. CDR1 and CDR2 from the germline V gene are LNHNV and YYDKDF (reference sequence). Trimming removed 5 bases at V and 5 bases at J, with 13 bases between. This CDR3 comprises 15 residues. The CDR3 loop is CATSGRGGDNSPLHF. The CDR3 DNA sequence: TGTGCCACCAGCGGGAGGGGGGGAGATAATTCACCCCTCCACTTT.

The rearrangement links TRBV29-1 to TRBJ2-7; D not resolved. The germline V gene encodes CDR1 SQVTM and CDR2 ANQGSEA. Trimming stripped 4 bases from V and 3 bases from J, with 10 bases between. The CDR3 spans 12 residues. The CDR3 region is CSVGGQIYEQYF. The CDR3 DNA reads as TGCAGCGTTGGTGGGCAGATCTACGAGCAGTACTTC.

The V and J genes are TRBV18 and TRBJ1-1; D gene uncertain. Germline-derived CDR1 and CDR2 are KGHSH and LQKENI. This CDR3 spans 14 amino acids. V lost 0 bases and J lost 4, with 9 bases in between. CDR3 amino acids: CASSPPGVGTEAFF. DNA for the CDR3: TGTGCCAGCTCACCACCAGGAGTGGGCACTGAAGCTTTCTTT.

This clone showed up just once. The rearrangement uses TRBV2 and TRBJ1-6, with D maybe TRBD1 (5 bases). V was trimmed by 3 bases and J by 7 bases, leaving 13 bases between them. Germline CDR1 reads SNHLY; CDR2 reads FYNNEI. This CDR3 region has 15 residues. CDR3 in DNA: TGTGCCAGCAGTGACTTGGGACTACCCAATTCACCCCTCCACTTT. Translating gives CASSDLGLPNSPLHF.

The rearrangement joins TRBV29-1 to TRBJ1-2; 8 positions agree with TRBD1. The CDR3 has 13 amino acids. The V gene end was trimmed by 4 bases and the J gene end by 5 bases; junction bases not matched to a gene: 6. Germline V CDR1 and CDR2: SQVTM, ANQGSEA. In nucleotides, the CDR3 is TGCAGCGTTGGACAGGGGCAGTGGTATGGCTACACCTTC. Protein product: CSVGQGQWYGYTF.

CDR3 nucleotide sequence: TGCGCCAGCAGCCGAGGGCCCGTAAACACTGAAGCTTTCTTT. Protein: CASSRGPVNTEAFF. The rearrangement links TRBV4-1 to TRBJ1-1; no definite D call. Per the germline V gene, CDR1 is MGHRA and CDR2 is YSYEKL. This CDR3 has 14 amino acids. The V and J ends lost 4 bases and 2 bases respectively, with 11 bases between them.

V usage is TRBV5-1 and J usage is TRBJ2-5; 7 nucleotides line up with TRBD2. This CDR3 contains 14 residues. CDR1 SGHRS and CDR2 YFSETQ come from the germline V gene. With V trimmed by 5 bases and J by 3 bases, 7 bases remained unmatched. The CDR3 spells CASRIRGVEETQYF. Here the CDR3 DNA reads TGCGCCAGCAGGATCCGGGGGGTCGAAGAGACCCAGTACTTC.

There are many counts of this clone. The J gene is TRBJ2-5, the V gene TRBV14; 8 nucleotides match TRBD2. The CDR3 loop spans 14 amino acids. J gave up 4 bases and V 6 bases, and 7 bases lay outside the gene matches. Germline V gene lookup returns CDR1 SGHDN and CDR2 FVKESK. The CDR3 sequence is CASSPGGPVETQYF. The DNA for the CDR3 is TGTGCCAGCAGTCCGGGGGGGCCGGTAGAGACCCAGTACTTC.

CDR3: CASSLGLAVTDTQYF. The CDR3 DNA is TGTGCCAGCAGCTTGGGACTAGCGGTCACAGATACGCAGTATTTT. J is TRBJ2-3 and V is TRBV7-2, with 11 bases aligning to TRBD2. Germline assignment: CDR1 SGHTA and CDR2 FQGNSA. Trimming cost V 3 bases and J 2 bases; bases outside gene matches: 1. This CDR3 contains 15 residues.

The CDR3 sequence: CSTLLAARINTEAFF. The CDR3 bases are TGCAGCACCTTGCTGGCAGCTAGGATTAACACTGAAGCTTTCTTT. The chain couples TRBV29-1 to TRBJ1-1; D gene uncertain. There are 15 residues in the CDR3. V dropped 8 bases and J dropped 2 bases, with 21 bases sitting between them. The germline V gene has CDR1 SQVTM and CDR2 ANQGSEA.

Only one count was recorded for this clone. This sequence joins TRBV6-6 and TRBJ1-4, with D possibly TRBD1 on 5 matching bases. The CDR3 covers 16 residues. CDR1 MNHNY and CDR2 SVGAGI come from the germline V gene (reference sequence). The ends were cut back, 2 bases at V and 8 bases at J, with 18 bases in the middle. The DNA of the CDR3 is TGTGCCAGCAGTTACGGTAGTAACAGGCTAATGGAAAAACTGTTTTTT. Amino acids: CASSYGSNRLMEKLFF.

This clone showed up just a few times. The V gene is TRBV6-5, the J gene TRBJ1-6; D is undetermined. The CDR3 is 15 residues long. Trimming left V 2 bases short and J 5 bases short, with 10 bases between. CDR1 and CDR2 (germline): MNHEY, SVGAGI. CDR3 sequence reads: CASSYTRSDNSPLHF. CDR3 sequence (DNA): TGTGCCAGCAGTTACACCCGCTCGGATAATTCACCCCTCCACTTT.

CDR3 DNA: TGTGCCAGCAGCTCACCTTGGACTAGCGGGGCCACAGATACGCAGTATTTT. It yields the protein CASSSPWTSGATDTQYF. J is TRBJ2-3 and V is TRBV7-2; 12 nucleotides agree with TRBD2. CDR1 and CDR2 from the germline V gene are SGHTA and FQGNSA. The CDR3 extends over 17 amino acids. The J segment lost 2 bases and the V segment lost 4 bases, leaving 7 bases of the junction unmatched. Full variable domain (outside the CDR3, taken from reference TRBV7-2 and TRBJ2-3): GAGVSQSPSNKVTEKGKDVELRCDPISGHTALYWYRQSLGQGLEFLIYFQGNSAPDKSGLPSDRFSAERTGGSVSTLTIQRTQQEDSAVYLCASSSPWTSGATDTQYFGPGTRLTVL.

The rearrangement joins TRBV29-1 to TRBJ2-1; TRBD2 matches at 10 bases. Germline-derived CDR1 and CDR2 are SQVTM and ANQGSEA. V trimming: 4 bases; J trimming: 9 bases; junction bases outside the gene matches: 9. CDR3 length equals 14 residues. CDR3 coding DNA: TGCAGCGTTGGCGGGACTAGCGAGTTCGGTGAGCAGTTCTTC. Its translation is CSVGGTSEFGEQFF.